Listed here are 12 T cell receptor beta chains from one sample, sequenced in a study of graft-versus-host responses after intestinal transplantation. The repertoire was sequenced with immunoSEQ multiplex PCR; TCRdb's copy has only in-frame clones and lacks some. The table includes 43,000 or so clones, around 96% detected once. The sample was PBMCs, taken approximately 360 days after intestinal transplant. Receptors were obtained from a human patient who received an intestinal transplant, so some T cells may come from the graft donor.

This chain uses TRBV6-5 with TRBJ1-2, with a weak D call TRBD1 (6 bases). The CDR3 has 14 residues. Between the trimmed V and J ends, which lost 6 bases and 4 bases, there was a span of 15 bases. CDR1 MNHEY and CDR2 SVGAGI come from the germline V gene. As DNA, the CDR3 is TGTGCCAGCAGGCACCGGGGGACACGCTATGGCTACACCTTC. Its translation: CASRHRGTRYGYTF.

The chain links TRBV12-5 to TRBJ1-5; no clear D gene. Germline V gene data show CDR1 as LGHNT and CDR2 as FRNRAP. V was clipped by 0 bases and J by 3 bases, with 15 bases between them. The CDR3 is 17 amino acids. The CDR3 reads CASGLVSSGSFNQPQHF. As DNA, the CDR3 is TGTGCTAGTGGTTTGGTTTCCTCGGGCAGCTTCAATCAGCCCCAGCATTTT.

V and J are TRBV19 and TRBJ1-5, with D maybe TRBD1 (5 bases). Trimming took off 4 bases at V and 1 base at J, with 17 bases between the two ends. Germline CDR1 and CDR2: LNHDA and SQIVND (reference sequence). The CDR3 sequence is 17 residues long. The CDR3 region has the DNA TGTGCCAGTAGTACCGGTCAGATAAGGGGAAGCAATCAGCCCCAGCATTTT. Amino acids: CASSTGQIRGSNQPQHF.

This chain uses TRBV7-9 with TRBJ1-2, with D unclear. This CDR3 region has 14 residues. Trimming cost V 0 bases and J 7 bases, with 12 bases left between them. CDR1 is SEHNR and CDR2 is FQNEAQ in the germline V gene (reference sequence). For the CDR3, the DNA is TGTGCCAGCAGCTTAGCGGCAACGAACGGTGGCTACACCTTC. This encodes CASSLAATNGGYTF.

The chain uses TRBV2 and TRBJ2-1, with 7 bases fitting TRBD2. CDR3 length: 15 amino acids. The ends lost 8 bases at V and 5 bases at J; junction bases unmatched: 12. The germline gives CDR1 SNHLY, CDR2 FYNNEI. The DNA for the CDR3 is TGTGCCAGCGTTGGGGCGGGAGAGGCCCACAATGAGCAGTTCTTC. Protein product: CASVGAGEAHNEQFF. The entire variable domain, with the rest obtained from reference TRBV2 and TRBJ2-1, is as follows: EPEVTQTPSHQVTQMGQEVILRCVPISNHLYFYWYRQILGQKVEFLVSFYNNEISEKSEIFDDQFSVERPDGSNFTLKIRSTKLEDSAMYFCASVGAGEAHNEQFFGPGTRLTVL.

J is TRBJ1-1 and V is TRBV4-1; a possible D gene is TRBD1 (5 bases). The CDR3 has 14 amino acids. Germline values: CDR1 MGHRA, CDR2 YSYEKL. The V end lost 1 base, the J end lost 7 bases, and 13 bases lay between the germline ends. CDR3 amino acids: CASSQVGREIEAFF. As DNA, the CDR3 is TGCGCCAGCAGCCAAGTGGGCAGGGAGATTGAAGCTTTCTTT.

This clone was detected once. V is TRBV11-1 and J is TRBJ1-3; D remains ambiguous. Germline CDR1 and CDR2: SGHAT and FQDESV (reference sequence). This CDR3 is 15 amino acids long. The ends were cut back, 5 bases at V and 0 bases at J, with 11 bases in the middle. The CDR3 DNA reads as TGTGCCAGCAGCCGGGCCAGCAGCTCTGGAAACACCATATATTTT. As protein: CASSRASSSGNTIYF.

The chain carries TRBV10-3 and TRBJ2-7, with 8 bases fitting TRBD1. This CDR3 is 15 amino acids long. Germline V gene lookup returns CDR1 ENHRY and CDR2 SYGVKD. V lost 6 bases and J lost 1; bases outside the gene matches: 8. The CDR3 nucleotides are TGTGCCATCAGCGATGGACAGGGAATGTCCTACGAGCAGTACTTC. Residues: CAISDGQGMSYEQYF.

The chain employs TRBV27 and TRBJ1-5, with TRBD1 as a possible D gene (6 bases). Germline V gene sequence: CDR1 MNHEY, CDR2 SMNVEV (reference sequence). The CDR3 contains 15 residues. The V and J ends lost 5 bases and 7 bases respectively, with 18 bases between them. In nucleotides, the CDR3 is TGTGCCAGCAGTCTCCTCCAGGGGACGGGGCAGCCCCAGCATTTT. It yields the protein CASSLLQGTGQPQHF.

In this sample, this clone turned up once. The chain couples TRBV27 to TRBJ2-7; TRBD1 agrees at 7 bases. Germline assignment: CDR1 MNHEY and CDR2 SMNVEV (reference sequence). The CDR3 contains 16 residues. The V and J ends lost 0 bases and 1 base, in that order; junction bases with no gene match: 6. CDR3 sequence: CASSLSTGTESYEQYF. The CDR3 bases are TGTGCCAGCAGTTTATCCACCGGGACAGAATCCTACGAGCAGTACTTC.

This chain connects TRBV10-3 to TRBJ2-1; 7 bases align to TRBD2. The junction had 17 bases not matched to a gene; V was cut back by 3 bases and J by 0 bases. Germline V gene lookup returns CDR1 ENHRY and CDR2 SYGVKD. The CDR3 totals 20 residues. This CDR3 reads CAISDMTHTSGVSSYNEQFF. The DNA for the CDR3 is TGTGCCATCAGTGATATGACTCATACGAGCGGGGTCAGCTCCTACAATGAGCAGTTCTTC.

CDR3 coding DNA: TGTGCCAGCCAGAAAACTAGCGGAGGTAATGAGCAGTTCTTC. Amino acid sequence: CASQKTSGGNEQFF. The gene calls are TRBV13 and TRBJ2-1; the match to TRBD2 covers 8 bases. V lost 8 bases to trimming and J lost 7 bases; unmatched junction nucleotides: 10. This CDR3 spans 14 amino acids. Germline loops: CDR1 PRHDT, CDR2 FYEKMQ (reference sequence). Variable domain in full (rest from reference TRBV13 and TRBJ2-1): AAGVIQSPRHLIKEKRETATLKCYPIPRHDTVYWYQQGPGQDPQFLISFYEKMQSDKGSIPDRFSAQQFSDYHSELNMSSLELGDSALYFCASQKTSGGNEQFFGPGTRLTVL.